This entry lists 10 T cell receptor beta chains sequenced from one sample in a study of T-cell memory formation after mild COVID-19. MiXCR, applied by TCRdb to the 5' RACE reads, yields one record per CDR3 protein. Of about 180,000 distinct CDR3 sequences in the sample, 15% to 20% are singletons; the top ten hold 3% to 4%. What was sequenced was PBMCs or a T cell subset sorted from them (not recorded which). Receptors originate from a man younger than 35 who had mild COVID-19 (a few samples of this study predate the infection). Cell type and time point are not known.

V and J are TRBV19 and TRBJ2-7; TRBD1 is a possible D gene (8 bases). V lost 2 bases, J lost 2 bases, and 28 bases lay in between. There are 20 residues in the CDR3. Germline CDR1 is LNHDA and CDR2 is SQIVND (reference sequence). CDR3 nucleotides: TGTGCCAGTAGTATACCCCGGGGGGACAGGAGGGTCTGGAGGACCTACGAGCAGTACTTC. The encoded protein is CASSIPRGDRRVWRTYEQYF.

The table lists this clonotype with a few counts. This chain joins TRBV12-3 or TRBV12-4 and TRBJ2-1; 8 bases align to TRBD2. V lost 6 bases, J lost 0 bases, and 10 bases stayed unmatched. CDR3 length: 17 residues. Here the CDR3 DNA reads TGTGCCAGCAGACGGGAGGGGGGGTTACACTCCTACAATGAGCAGTTCTTC. Amino acid sequence: CASRREGGLHSYNEQFF.

This clonotype has a handful of counts. An end of the junction differs from the germline gene, which may be a read error. The gene calls are TRBV7-2 and TRBJ2-5; 9 nucleotides line up with TRBD2. Germline V lookup: CDR1 SGHTA, CDR2 FQGNSA. The CDR3 has 14 residues. The CDR3 sequence: CASSVAGAEETQYF. In DNA, the CDR3 is TGTGCCAGCAGCGTAGCGGGGGCCGAGGAGACCCAGTACTTC.

The rearrangement links TRBV6-5 to TRBJ2-5; 8 bases are shared with TRBD1. CDR1 is MNHEY, CDR2 SVGAGI, per germline. J gave up 5 bases and V 6 bases, and 11 bases lay outside the gene matches. The CDR3 loop spans 15 amino acids. In nucleotides, the CDR3 is TGTGCCAGCAGGAGGACAGGGACCTTGCGGGAGACCCAGTACTTC. Encoded protein: CASRRTGTLRETQYF.

This clonotype was seen a handful of times. The rearrangement links TRBV5-1 to TRBJ2-5; D could derive from TRBD1 or TRBD2 (5 bases each). The CDR3 has 15 amino acids. The ends were cut back, 4 bases at V and 2 bases at J, with 15 bases in the middle. CDR1 SGHRS and CDR2 YFSETQ come from the germline V gene. The CDR3 is CASSVRGGGQETQYF. CDR3 nucleotide sequence: TGCGCCAGCAGCGTGAGGGGCGGTGGACAAGAGACCCAGTACTTC.

This clonotype has just a few counts. The V and J genes are TRBV2 and TRBJ2-1; maybe TRBD2 (6 bases). Trimming took 6 bases from V and 12 from J, leaving 21 bases between them. The germline CDR1 and CDR2 sequences are SNHLY and FYNNEI. CDR3 length: 14 amino acids. The CDR3 DNA sequence: TGTGCCAGCAGGACCGGGACCCGCTCCGGGGGGCAGTTCTTC. This gives the protein CASRTGTRSGGQFF.

The DNA of the CDR3 is TGTGCCAGCAGCCTCCGGACAGGGGATGTCACCGGGGAGCTGTTTTTT. Translated: CASSLRTGDVTGELFF. J is TRBJ2-2 and V is TRBV5-5, with 9 bases that match TRBD1. V lost 4 bases to trimming and J lost 4 bases; unmatched junction nucleotides: 8. The CDR3 has 16 residues. Germline V CDR1 and CDR2: SGHKS, YYEKEE (reference sequence). Combining the CDR3 with reference TRBV5-5 and TRBJ2-2 gives the whole variable domain DAGVTQSPTHLIKTRGQQVTLRCSPISGHKSVSWYQQVLGQGPQFIFQYYEKEERGRGNFPDRFSARQFPNYSSELNVNALLLGDSALYLCASSLRTGDVTGELFFGEGSRLTVL.

The chain joins TRBV12-3 or TRBV12-4 to TRBJ1-2, with D tentatively TRBD1 (5 bases). The length of the CDR3 is 12 residues. V was pared by 8 bases and J by 8 bases, with 15 bases between. CDR3 amino acids: CASDSPSGGYTF. CDR3 sequence (DNA): TGTGCCAGCGACAGCCCCTCGGGCGGCTACACCTTC.

This clonotype was seen a handful of times. The J gene is TRBJ2-4, the V gene TRBV12-3 or TRBV12-4; maybe TRBD1 (6 bases). The CDR3 is 14 amino acids. Deletions cut 5 bases from V and 1 base from J, with 9 bases between. This CDR3 reads CASSVTGAKNIQYF. Written as DNA, the CDR3 is TGTGCCAGCAGTGTCACAGGGGCCAAAAACATTCAGTACTTC.

V usage is TRBV6-5 and J usage is TRBJ1-1; D unresolved. V was pared by 8 bases and J by 0 bases, with 16 bases between. The CDR3 length is 15 residues. Per the germline V gene, CDR1 is MNHEY and CDR2 is SVGAGI. CDR3: CASLARIGLNTEAFF. DNA of the CDR3: TGTGCCAGCTTAGCGCGGATCGGGCTGAACACTGAAGCTTTCTTT.